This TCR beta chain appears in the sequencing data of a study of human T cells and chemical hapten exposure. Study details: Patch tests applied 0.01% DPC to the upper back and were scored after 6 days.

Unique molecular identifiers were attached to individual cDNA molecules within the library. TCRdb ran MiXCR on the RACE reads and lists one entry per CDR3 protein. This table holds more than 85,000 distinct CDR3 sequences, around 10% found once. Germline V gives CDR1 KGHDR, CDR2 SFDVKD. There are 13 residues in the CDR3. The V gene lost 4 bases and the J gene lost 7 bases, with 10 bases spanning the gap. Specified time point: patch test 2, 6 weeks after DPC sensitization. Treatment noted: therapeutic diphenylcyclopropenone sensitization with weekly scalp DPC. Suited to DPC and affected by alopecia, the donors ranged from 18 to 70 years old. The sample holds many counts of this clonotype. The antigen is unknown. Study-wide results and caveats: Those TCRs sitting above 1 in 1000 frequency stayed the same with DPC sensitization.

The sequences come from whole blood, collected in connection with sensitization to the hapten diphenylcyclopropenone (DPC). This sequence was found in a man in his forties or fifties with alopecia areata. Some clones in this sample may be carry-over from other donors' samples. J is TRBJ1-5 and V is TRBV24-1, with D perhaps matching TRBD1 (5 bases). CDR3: CATSETVGQPQHF. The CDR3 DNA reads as TGTGCCACCAGTGAGACAGTCGGGCAGCCCCAGCATTTT.